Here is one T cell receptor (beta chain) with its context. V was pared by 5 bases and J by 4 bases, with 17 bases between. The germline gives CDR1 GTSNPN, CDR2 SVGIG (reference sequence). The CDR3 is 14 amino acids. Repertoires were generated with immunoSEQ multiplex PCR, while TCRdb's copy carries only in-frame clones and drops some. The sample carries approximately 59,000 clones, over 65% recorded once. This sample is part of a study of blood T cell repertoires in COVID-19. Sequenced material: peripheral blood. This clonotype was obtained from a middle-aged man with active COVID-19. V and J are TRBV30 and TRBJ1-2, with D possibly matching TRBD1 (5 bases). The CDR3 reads CAWVDGGSSYGYTF. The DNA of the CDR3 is TGTGCCTGGGTGGACGGGGGGTCTTCCTATGGCTACACCTTC.